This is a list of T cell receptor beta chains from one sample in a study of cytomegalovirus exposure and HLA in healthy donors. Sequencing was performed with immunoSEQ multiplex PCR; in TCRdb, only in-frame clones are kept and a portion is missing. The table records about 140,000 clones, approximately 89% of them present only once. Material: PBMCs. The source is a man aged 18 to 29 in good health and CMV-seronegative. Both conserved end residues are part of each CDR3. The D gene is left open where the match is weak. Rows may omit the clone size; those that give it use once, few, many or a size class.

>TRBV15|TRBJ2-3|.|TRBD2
CATSRDRLAGGTRMDTQYF
TGTGCCACCAGCAGAGATCGGCTAGCGGGGGGGACTAGAATGGATACGCAGTATTTT
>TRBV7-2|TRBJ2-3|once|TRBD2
CASSLATSGTDTQYF
TGTGCCAGCAGCTTAGCGACTAGCGGGACAGATACGCAGTATTTT
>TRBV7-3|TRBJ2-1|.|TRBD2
CASSLRLAGMSYNEQFF
TGTGCCAGCAGCTTACGACTAGCGGGTATGTCCTACAATGAGCAGTTCTTC
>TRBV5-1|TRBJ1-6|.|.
CASSAPGNSPLHF
TGCGCCAGCAGCGCACCAGGGAATTCACCCCTCCACTTT
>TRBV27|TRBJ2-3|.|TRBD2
CASSLATAGAVDTQYF
TGTGCCAGCAGTTTAGCGACAGCGGGAGCGGTAGATACGCAGTATTTT
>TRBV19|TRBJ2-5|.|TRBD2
CASSIRGVRETQYF
TGTGCCAGTAGTATTCGGGGGGTTAGAGAGACCCAGTACTTC
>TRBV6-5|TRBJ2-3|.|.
CASSFTSPGSDTQYF
TGTGCCAGCAGTTTCACCTCCCCCGGGTCAGATACGCAGTATTTT
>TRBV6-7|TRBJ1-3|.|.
CASSTEQGAGNTIYF
TGTGCCAGCAGCACGGAACAAGGGGCTGGAAACACCATATATTTT
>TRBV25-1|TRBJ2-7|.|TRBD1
CASSDLGQGYEQYF
TGTGCCAGCAGTGATTTGGGACAGGGCTACGAGCAGTACTTC
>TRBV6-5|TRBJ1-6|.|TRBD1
CASRTRTGRNSPLHF
TGTGCCAGCAGGACCCGGACAGGTCGCAATTCACCCCTCCACTTT
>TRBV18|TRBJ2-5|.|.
CASSPQTGSQETQYF
TGTGCCAGCTCACCCCAGACAGGAAGCCAAGAGACCCAGTACTTC
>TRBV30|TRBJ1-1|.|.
CAWSVWGVQNTEAFF
TGTGCCTGGAGTGTATGGGGGGTACAGAACACTGAAGCTTTCTTT
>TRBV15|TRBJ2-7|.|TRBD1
CATSWDRGLGDEQYF
TGTGCCACCAGCTGGGACAGGGGTTTGGGTGACGAGCAGTACTTC
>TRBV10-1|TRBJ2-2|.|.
CASRAGAGELFF
TGCGCCAGCAGAGCAGGGGCCGGGGAGCTGTTTTTT
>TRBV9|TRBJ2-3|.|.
CASSVAGQADTQYF
TGTGCCAGCAGCGTAGCTGGACAAGCGGATACGCAGTATTTT
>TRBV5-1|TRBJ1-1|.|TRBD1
CASSFGGGGAEAFF
TGCGCCAGCAGCTTTGGAGGGGGCGGGGCTGAAGCTTTCTTT
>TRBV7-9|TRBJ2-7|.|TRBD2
CASSPGLAGPYEQYF
TGTGCCAGCAGCCCCGGACTAGCGGGGCCCTACGAGCAGTACTTC
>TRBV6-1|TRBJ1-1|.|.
CASTEGFRDTEAFF
TGTGCCAGCACCGAAGGGTTCAGGGACACTGAAGCTTTCTTT
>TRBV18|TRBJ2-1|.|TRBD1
CASSEWDRDYNEQFF
TGTGCCAGCTCCGAGTGGGACAGGGACTACAATGAGCAGTTCTTC
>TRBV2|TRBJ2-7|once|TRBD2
CASSEAASWGGEQYF
TGTGCCAGCAGCGAAGCGGCTAGCTGGGGGGGGGAGCAGTACTTC
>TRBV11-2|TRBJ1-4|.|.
CASSWGGAVNEKLFF
TGTGCCAGCAGCTGGGGGGGGGCAGTTAATGAAAAACTGTTTTTT
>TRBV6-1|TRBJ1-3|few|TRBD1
CASSEAGTGGGNTIYF
TGTGCCAGCAGTGAAGCCGGAACAGGGGGTGGAAACACCATATATTTT
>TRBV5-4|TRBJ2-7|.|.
CASSLGGGSYDEQYF
TGTGCCAGCAGCTTGGGTGGGGGCTCTTACGACGAGCAGTACTTC
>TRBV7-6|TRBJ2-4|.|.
CASSLSRGNIQYF
TGTGCCAGCAGCTTATCTCGCGGAAACATTCAGTACTTC
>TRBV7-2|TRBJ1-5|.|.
CASSLVSQGSHQPQHF
TGTGCCAGCAGCTTAGTAAGCCAGGGGTCCCATCAGCCCCAGCATTTT
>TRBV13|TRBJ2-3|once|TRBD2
CASSLVSSLAGEDTDTQYF
TGTGCCAGCAGCTTAGTATCAAGTCTAGCGGGAGAGGACACAGATACGCAGTATTTT
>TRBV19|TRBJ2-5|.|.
CASSSLTGLETQYF
TGTGCCAGTAGTTCCTTAACGGGATTAGAGACCCAGTACTTC
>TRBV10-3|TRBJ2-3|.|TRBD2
CAISEFSGGGSDTQYF
TGTGCCATCAGTGAATTCAGCGGGGGGGGCTCGGATACGCAGTATTTT
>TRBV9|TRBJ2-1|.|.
CASSVHLDPYNEQFF
TGTGCCAGCAGCGTACACCTAGACCCCTACAATGAGCAGTTCTTC
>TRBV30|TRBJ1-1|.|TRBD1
CAWQGGSEAFF
TGTGCCTGGCAGGGGGGCTCTGAAGCTTTCTTT
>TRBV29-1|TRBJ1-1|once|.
CSAGGQLNTEAFF
TGCAGCGCGGGGGGGCAATTGAACACTGAAGCTTTCTTT
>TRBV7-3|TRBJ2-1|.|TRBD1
CASSSGQGYNEQFF
TGTGCCAGCAGCTCGGGACAGGGTTACAATGAGCAGTTCTTC
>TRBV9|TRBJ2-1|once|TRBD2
CASSVAAGVDNEQFF
TGTGCCAGCAGCGTAGCAGCGGGAGTCGACAATGAGCAGTTCTTC
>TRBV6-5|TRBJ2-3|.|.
CASSYSGHTDTQYF
TGTGCCAGCAGTTACTCGGGACACACAGATACGCAGTATTTT
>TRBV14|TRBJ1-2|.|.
CASSQGRDTRAYGYTF
TGTGCCAGCAGCCAAGGCCGGGACACCCGAGCGTATGGCTACACCTTC
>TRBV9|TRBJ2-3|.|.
CASSPHTDTQYF
TGTGCCAGCAGCCCACACACAGATACGCAGTATTTT
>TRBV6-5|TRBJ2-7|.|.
CASSSLARKYEQYF
TGTGCCAGCAGTTCCTTAGCCAGAAAATACGAGCAGTACTTC
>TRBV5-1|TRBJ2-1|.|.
CASSLSTGVGNEQFF
TGCGCCAGCAGCTTATCGACGGGAGTAGGGAATGAGCAGTTCTTC
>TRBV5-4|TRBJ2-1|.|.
CASSSGLQTYNEQFF
TGTGCCAGCAGCTCGGGACTCCAGACCTACAATGAGCAGTTCTTC
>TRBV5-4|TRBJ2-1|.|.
CASSLDSGVYNEQFF
TGTGCCAGCAGCTTGGATTCGGGTGTATACAATGAGCAGTTCTTC
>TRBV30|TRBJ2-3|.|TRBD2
CAWSISGGADTQYF
TGTGCCTGGAGTATTAGCGGGGGCGCAGATACGCAGTATTTT
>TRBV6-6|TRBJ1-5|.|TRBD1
CASRHTEGAQNQPQHF
TGTGCCAGCAGACACACCGAGGGGGCTCAGAATCAGCCCCAGCATTTT
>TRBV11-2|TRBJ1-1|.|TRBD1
CASSLGGQGWATEAFF
TGTGCCAGCAGCTTAGGGGGACAGGGATGGGCAACTGAAGCTTTCTTT
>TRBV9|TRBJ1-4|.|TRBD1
CASSDRDRGEKLFF
TGTGCCAGCAGCGACCGGGACAGGGGTGAAAAACTGTTTTTT
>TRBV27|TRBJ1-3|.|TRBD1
CASKPPGQGTGNTIYF
TGTGCCAGCAAACCCCCGGGACAGGGGACTGGAAACACCATATATTTT
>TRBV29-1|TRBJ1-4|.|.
CSAGELNEKLFF
TGCAGCGCAGGGGAGTTAAATGAAAAACTGTTTTTT
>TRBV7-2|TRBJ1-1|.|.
CASSSTMWVRGTEAFF
TGTGCCAGCAGCTCAACGATGTGGGTTCGGGGCACTGAAGCTTTCTTT
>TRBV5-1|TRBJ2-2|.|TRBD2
CASTAGLGLAEGAGELFF
TGCGCCAGCACGGCAGGACTAGGACTAGCGGAAGGGGCCGGGGAGCTGTTTTTT
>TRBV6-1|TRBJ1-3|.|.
CASSERTFRIESSGNTIYF
TGTGCCAGCAGTGAGAGGACTTTCCGGATCGAGTCCTCTGGAAACACCATATATTTT
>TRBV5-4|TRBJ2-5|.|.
CASSLEGAPSGPQETQYF
TGTGCCAGCAGCTTGGAGGGGGCCCCTAGCGGGCCCCAAGAGACCCAGTACTTC
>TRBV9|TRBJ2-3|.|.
CASSPRQAPGGDTQYF
TGTGCCAGCAGCCCCCGACAGGCTCCTGGGGGAGATACGCAGTATTTT
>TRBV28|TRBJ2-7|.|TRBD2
CASSSGGGKAYEQYF
TGTGCCAGCAGTTCTGGGGGGGGGAAAGCCTACGAGCAGTACTTC
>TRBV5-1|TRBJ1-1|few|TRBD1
CASKGAENTEAFF
TGCGCCAGCAAGGGGGCTGAGAACACTGAAGCTTTCTTT
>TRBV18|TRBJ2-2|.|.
CASSPRDGGNTGELFF
TGTGCCAGCTCACCACGGGACGGGGGGAACACCGGGGAGCTGTTTTTT